This T cell receptor (beta chain) was profiled in a study of blood T cell repertoires in COVID-19. Overall study: The analysed material was cDNA or gDNA that came from T cells, B-cell-depleted T cells, or PBMCs.

This clone appeared a few times. Germline values: CDR1 LGHNA, CDR2 YSLEER. This CDR3 has 14 residues. Trimming stripped 3 bases from V and 4 bases from J, with 13 bases between. Study processing details: Amplification of reference gene primers provided the estimated nucleated cell counts. Assay: immunoSEQ multiplex PCR; the TCRdb copy retains only in-frame clones and omits some. V and J calls and clone size are given by that table; D and trimming were obtained from the DNA. The table has over 200,000 clones, roughly 86% seen once. The sample comprised peripheral blood. The chain carries TRBV4-3 and TRBJ2-7; D not resolved. The receptor was isolated from a man aged 35 to 55 who had recovered from COVID-19. CDR3 sequence reads: CASSHRIAPYEQYF. CDR3 coding DNA: TGCGCCAGCAGCCACCGTATAGCCCCATACGAGCAGTACTTC.